This entry lists 23 T cell receptor beta chains sequenced from one sample in a study of hypomethylating agent response in myelodysplastic syndrome. Produced via immunoSEQ multiplex PCR; TCRdb's table is partial and in-frame only. The data contain about 6,000 clones, about 80% of them singletons. Sequencing was performed on bone marrow, taken before or after starting hypomethylating agent treatment for myelodysplastic syndrome (not recorded which). These receptors were collected from a human donor with myelodysplastic syndrome.

This clone was counted once. The chain joins TRBV5-1 to TRBJ2-6; D may correspond to TRBD1 or TRBD2 (5 bases each). CDR3 size: 18 residues. Looked up from germline, CDR1 is SGHRS and CDR2 is YFSETQ. V lost 7 bases, J lost 0 bases, and 20 bases lay in between. The CDR3, as DNA: TGCGCCAGCGGTTGGGACGGCACAATCGACTCTGGGGCCAACGTCCTGACTTTC. This sequence encodes CASGWDGTIDSGANVLTF. Full variable domain (outside the CDR3, taken from reference TRBV5-1 and TRBJ2-6): KAGVTQTPRYLIKTRGQQVTLSCSPISGHRSVSWYQQTPGQGLQFLFEYFSETQRNKGNFPGRFSGRQFSNSRSEMNVSTLELGDSALYLCASGWDGTIDSGANVLTFGAGSRLTVL.

The rearrangement uses TRBV6-1 and TRBJ2-2, with D possibly being TRBD1 (8 bases). V was shortened by 4 bases and J by 6 bases, with 24 bases between the two germline ends. The CDR3 has 18 residues. The germline gives CDR1 MNHNS, CDR2 SASEGT. CDR3 residues: CASSATGEGPFWSGELFF. The CDR3 coding sequence is TGTGCCAGCAGTGCGACAGGGGAGGGGCCATTTTGGTCCGGGGAGCTGTTTTTT.

This sequence joins TRBV29-1 and TRBJ2-5, with D possibly being TRBD1 or TRBD2 (5 bases each). This CDR3 contains 14 residues. The germline V gene has CDR1 SQVTM and CDR2 ANQGSEA. Trimming took off 3 bases at V and 0 bases at J, with 11 bases between the two ends. Here the CDR3 DNA reads TGCAGCGTTGATTTGGGGACCTACCAAGAGACCCAGTACTTC. This translates into CSVDLGTYQETQYF.

The chain recombines TRBV29-1 with TRBJ2-3, with 7 bases fitting TRBD2. CDR3 length: 14 residues. V lost 1 base and J lost 1; bases outside the gene matches: 2. Germline V gene sequence: CDR1 SQVTM, CDR2 ANQGSEA. The CDR3 loop reads CSVEAGGGTDTQYF. In DNA, the CDR3 is TGCAGCGTTGAAGCGGGGGGTGGCACAGATACGCAGTATTTT.

The genes are TRBV30 and TRBJ2-7, with TRBD2 matching over 15 bases. The V gene end was trimmed by 3 bases and the J gene end by 6 bases; junction bases not matched to a gene: 12. The length of the CDR3 is 17 residues. Germline V gene lookup returns CDR1 GTSNPN and CDR2 SVGIG (reference sequence). Here the CDR3 reads CAWSGRTSGRGRGEQYF. DNA of the CDR3: TGTGCCTGGAGCGGACGGACTAGCGGGAGGGGACGGGGCGAGCAGTACTTC. The full variable domain, with the rest looked up from reference TRBV30 and TRBJ2-7, is SQTIHQWPATLVQPVGSPLSLECTVEGTSNPNLYWYRQAAGRGLQLLFYSVGIGQISSEVPQNLSASRPQDRQFILSSKKLLLSDSGFYLCAWSGRTSGRGRGEQYFGPGTRLTVT.

The sample holds one count of this clone. This chain joins TRBV6-1 and TRBJ2-3; either TRBD1 or TRBD2 may fit D (5 bases each). CDR1 and CDR2 (germline): MNHNS, SASEGT. The V gene lost 8 bases and the J gene lost 0 bases, with 12 bases spanning the gap. The CDR3 length is 14 residues. CDR3 DNA sequence: TGTGCCAGCGTAGGGGACGCTAGCACAGATACGCAGTATTTT. This gives the protein CASVGDASTDTQYF.

This clone was observed a single time. The chain couples TRBV6-6 to TRBJ2-3, with a weak D call TRBD1 (5 bases). The CDR3 runs 14 residues. In germline, CDR1 is MNHNY, CDR2 SVGAGI (reference sequence). V gave up 6 bases and J gave up 1 base, with 11 bases separating them. The CDR3 region is CASSPPTGTDTQYF. CDR3 nucleotide sequence: TGTGCCAGCAGCCCCCCGACAGGCACAGATACGCAGTATTTT.

The genes are TRBV18 and TRBJ2-5; D perhaps matches TRBD2 (7 bases). The CDR3 is 15 residues long. The germline V gene has CDR1 KGHSH and CDR2 LQKENI. Trimming removed 3 bases from V and 1 base from J, with 12 bases in between. CDR3 bases: TGTGCCAGCTCACCTACCCGGGGGGCCCAAGAGACCCAGTACTTC. Residues: CASSPTRGAQETQYF. The full variable domain, with the rest looked up from reference TRBV18 and TRBJ2-5, is NAGVMQNPRHLVRRRGQEARLRCSPMKGHSHVYWYRQLPEEGLKFMVYLQKENIIDESGMPKERFSAEFPKEGPSILRIQQVVRGDSAAYFCASSPTRGAQETQYFGPGTRLLVL.

The chain employs TRBV5-5 and TRBJ2-7; D is unclear. With 2 bases removed from V and 0 bases from J, the gap between germline ends came to 9 bases. The CDR3 has 14 residues. Germline V gives CDR1 SGHKS, CDR2 YYEKEE (reference sequence). CDR3 sequence reads: CASSFRLHSYEQYV. As DNA, the CDR3 is TGTGCCAGCAGCTTTCGACTGCACTCCTACGAGCAGTACGTC.

This chain connects TRBV30 to TRBJ2-1, with unresolved D. The CDR3 has 12 amino acids. Trimming cost V 2 bases and J 10 bases, with 12 bases left between them. Germline loops: CDR1 GTSNPN, CDR2 SVGIG (reference sequence). Here the CDR3 DNA reads TGTGCCTGGAGTACGGGTTCCTGGGAGCAGTTCTTC. Its translation: CAWSTGSWEQFF.

V usage is TRBV6-5 and J usage is TRBJ2-5, with 10 positions matching TRBD1. With the DNA end fitting TRBJ2-7 better, the J assignment may be wrong. The V gene's germline CDR1 is MNHEY and CDR2 SVGAGI. The CDR3 covers 15 residues. In DNA, the CDR3 is TGTGCCAGCAGTTGGACAGGGGGGGAACCCTACGAGCAGTACTTC. Its translation: CASSWTGGEPYEQYF.

The J gene is TRBJ1-1, the V gene TRBV27; D may be TRBD1 (5 bases). CDR3 length equals 14 residues. Trimming shortened V by 10 bases and J by 5 bases, and 20 bases separated the two germline ends. The germline gives CDR1 MNHEY, CDR2 SMNVEV (reference sequence). The CDR3 protein is CAIKPQGSRTEAFF. In DNA form, the CDR3 reads TGTGCCATCAAACCTCAGGGTTCGAGGACTGAAGCTTTCTTT.

V gene TRBV27 combines with J gene TRBJ1-1; D may be TRBD1 (6 bases). V was trimmed by 6 bases and J by 5 bases, leaving 10 bases between them. The length of the CDR3 is 12 residues. CDR1 is MNHEY, CDR2 SMNVEV, per germline (reference sequence). The CDR3 DNA reads TGTGCCAGCAGGGGGACACCGACTGAAGCTTTCTTT. Protein sequence: CASRGTPTEAFF.

The genes are TRBV6-4 and TRBJ1-1; D may be TRBD1 (5 bases). The V end lost 2 bases, the J end lost 0 bases, and 13 bases lay between the germline ends. This CDR3 is 16 amino acids long. The V gene's germline CDR1 is MRHNA and CDR2 SNTAGT. Here the CDR3 DNA reads TGTGCCAGCAGTGACAGGGGCATCCCCATGAACACTGAAGCTTTCTTT. Its protein product is CASSDRGIPMNTEAFF.

The chain recombines TRBV6-1 with TRBJ2-7; D uncertain. Germline V gives CDR1 MNHNS, CDR2 SASEGT. V lost 4 bases and J lost 0, with 13 bases in between. There are 15 residues in the CDR3. The CDR3 region is CASSAGSFASYEQYV. CDR3 nucleotides: TGTGCCAGCAGTGCTGGCAGTTTCGCCTCCTACGAGCAGTACGTC.

The chain is built from TRBV27 and TRBJ2-2; no clear D gene. Germline CDR1 and CDR2: MNHEY and SMNVEV (reference sequence). Deletions cut 6 bases from V and 1 base from J, with 12 bases between. There are 15 residues in the CDR3. The CDR3 here is CASSFRRQNTGELFF. The CDR3 coding sequence is TGTGCCAGCAGCTTCCGGAGACAGAACACCGGGGAGCTGTTTTTT.

V is TRBV2 and J is TRBJ2-5, with a possible D match to TRBD2 (5 bases). V was pared by 4 bases and J by 0 bases, with 9 bases between. Germline CDR1 and CDR2: SNHLY and FYNNEI. The CDR3 is 14 amino acids. The CDR3 nucleotides read TGTGCCAGCAGTGGGGGTAGCGACCAAGAGACCCAGTACTTC. Residues: CASSGGSDQETQYF.

This chain uses TRBV30 with TRBJ2-5; no firm D call. V lost 5 bases, J lost 7 bases, and 8 bases lay in between. The CDR3 loop spans 10 amino acids. From germline, CDR1 is GTSNPN and CDR2 SVGIG (reference sequence). This CDR3 is CAWGKGTQYF. The DNA of the CDR3 is TGTGCCTGGGGGAAGGGGACCCAGTACTTC.

This chain connects TRBV7-8 to TRBJ2-3, with D maybe TRBD2 (6 bases). The CDR3 is 12 amino acids. Trimming removed 5 bases at V and 7 bases at J, with 10 bases between. Germline assignment: CDR1 SGHVS and CDR2 FQNEAQ. This chain's CDR3 is CASSGGSNTQYF. CDR3 nucleotides: TGTGCCAGCAGCGGGGGGAGCAATACGCAGTATTTT. The variable domain in full, completed from reference TRBV7-8 and TRBJ2-3, reads GAGVSQSPRYKVAKRGQDVALRCDPISGHVSLFWYQQALGQGPEFLTYFQNEAQLDKSGLPSDRFFAERPEGSVSTLKIQRTQQEDSAVYLCASSGGSNTQYFGPGTRLTVL.

The chain uses TRBV7-3 and TRBJ2-2, with 9 bases that match TRBD2. Germline lookup yields CDR1 SGHTA and CDR2 FQGTGA. This CDR3 has 17 amino acids. V lost 2 bases, J lost 3 bases, and 7 bases stayed unmatched. Here the CDR3 reads CASSLVHRLADTGELFF. The CDR3 DNA reads TGTGCCAGCAGCTTAGTCCACCGACTAGCGGACACCGGGGAGCTGTTTTTT.

This chain connects TRBV6-4 to TRBJ2-3; D is unresolved. Trimming stripped 6 bases from V and 3 bases from J, with 10 bases between. This CDR3 is 13 amino acids long. In germline, CDR1 is MRHNA, CDR2 SNTAGT. CDR3 coding DNA: TGTGCCAGCAGCTTAACCCCGACAGATACGCAGTATTTT. It yields the protein CASSLTPTDTQYF.

V gene TRBV9 combines with J gene TRBJ1-1; possibly TRBD1 for D (5 bases). Trimming took 0 bases from V and 5 from J, leaving 11 bases between them. This CDR3 region has 14 residues. Germline CDR1 reads SGDLS; CDR2 reads YYNGEE. In nucleotides, the CDR3 is TGTGCCAGCAGCGTAGGTAGTGGGGGGACTGAAGCTTTCTTT. Translated: CASSVGSGGTEAFF.

In its sample, this clone was seen once. This chain links TRBV15 with TRBJ1-1; maybe TRBD1 (5 bases). Germline CDR1 and CDR2: LNHNV and YYDKDF (reference sequence). Trimming took off 0 bases at V and 5 bases at J, with 19 bases between the two ends. This CDR3 is built from 17 residues. The CDR3 sequence is CATSRDSPGPGGTEAFF. The CDR3 DNA follows: TGTGCCACCAGCAGAGATTCACCGGGGCCGGGGGGGACTGAAGCTTTCTTT.